Following are 5 T cell receptor beta chains from one sample sequenced in a study of CD8 T cells in ankylosing spondylitis. Findings of the study overall: Blood from ankylosing spondylitis patients appeared to carry a characteristic roughly 8-variant TCR beta motif.

TCRdb reanalysed the 5' RACE reads using MiXCR and keeps one entry per CDR3 protein. Of more than 600,000 distinct CDR3 sequences listed, about 20% are singletons. No cognate antigen is known for these TCRs. Source material: blood, either unsorted or a sorted T cell fraction (not recorded which). The receptors were gathered from a male donor with ankylosing spondylitis.

This clonotype was observed a single time. In DNA form, the CDR3 reads TGTGCCAGCAGCCAAGGATTAGCGGTCGTCGACTACAATGAGCAGTTCTTC. It translates to CASSQGLAVVDYNEQFF. The chain recombines TRBV3-1 with TRBJ2-1; weak D call: TRBD2 (6 bases). This CDR3 comprises 17 residues. V was shortened by 1 base and J by 3 bases, with 16 bases between the two germline ends. Germline V CDR1 and CDR2: LGHDT, YNNKEL (reference sequence).

The chain uses TRBV29-1 and TRBJ2-7; 9 bases fit TRBD2. The CDR3 contains 13 residues. Germline trimming cut 4 bases from V and 2 bases from J; bases unmatched to any gene: 3. Germline assignment: CDR1 SQVTM and CDR2 ANQGSEA. This CDR3 reads CSVVSSGAYEQYF. The CDR3 DNA reads as TGCAGCGTTGTCTCTAGCGGGGCCTACGAGCAGTACTTC.

This sequence joins TRBV9 and TRBJ2-5; 9 nucleotides align to TRBD2. The CDR3 loop spans 16 amino acids. V trimming: 4 bases; J trimming: 2 bases; junction bases outside the gene matches: 9. Germline CDR1 is SGDLS and CDR2 is YYNGEE. The CDR3 protein is CASSPGLAPNQETQYF. The CDR3 DNA is TGTGCCAGCAGCCCGGGACTAGCCCCAAATCAAGAGACCCAGTACTTC.

The chain is built from TRBV7-2 and TRBJ1-2, with D perhaps TRBD1 (5 bases). The CDR3 is made up of 14 amino acids. Germline V gene lookup returns CDR1 SGHTA and CDR2 FQGNSA. Trimming cost V 3 bases and J 0 bases, with 8 bases left between them. CDR3 sequence reads: CASSFWGSNYGYTF. Here the CDR3 DNA reads TGTGCCAGCAGCTTCTGGGGCTCTAACTATGGCTACACCTTC.

V is TRBV10-3 and J is TRBJ2-7; D perhaps matches TRBD1 (5 bases). Trimming shortened V by 4 bases and J by 2 bases, and 9 bases separated the two germline ends. CDR1 ENHRY and CDR2 SYGVKD come from the germline V gene. This CDR3 comprises 13 residues. The CDR3 loop reads CAISADKTYEQYF. In DNA form, the CDR3 reads TGTGCCATCAGTGCGGACAAGACCTACGAGCAGTACTTC.